This T cell receptor beta chain was identified during a study of blood T cell repertoires in COVID-19. Study at large: The cDNA or gDNA used as material had been derived from T cells, B-cell-depleted T cells, or PBMCs.

The V gene's germline CDR1 is SGHRS and CDR2 YFSETQ. The V gene end was trimmed by 4 bases and the J gene end by 6 bases; junction bases not matched to a gene: 10. This CDR3 is 15 amino acids long. Profiled with immunoSEQ multiplex PCR; TCRdb holds only in-frame clones, not every one. Seen here are about 300,000 clones, 85% observed once, and the top ten hold about 1.9%. Specimen: PBMCs or T cells enriched from blood (not recorded which). The sequence was collected from a young woman who had been exposed to COVID-19. The V gene is TRBV5-1, the J gene TRBJ2-5; TRBD1 matches at 9 bases. In DNA form, the CDR3 reads TGCGCCAGCAGCCAATTCCGGGACAGGGAAAAGACCCAGTACTTC. Translating it yields CASSQFRDREKTQYF.